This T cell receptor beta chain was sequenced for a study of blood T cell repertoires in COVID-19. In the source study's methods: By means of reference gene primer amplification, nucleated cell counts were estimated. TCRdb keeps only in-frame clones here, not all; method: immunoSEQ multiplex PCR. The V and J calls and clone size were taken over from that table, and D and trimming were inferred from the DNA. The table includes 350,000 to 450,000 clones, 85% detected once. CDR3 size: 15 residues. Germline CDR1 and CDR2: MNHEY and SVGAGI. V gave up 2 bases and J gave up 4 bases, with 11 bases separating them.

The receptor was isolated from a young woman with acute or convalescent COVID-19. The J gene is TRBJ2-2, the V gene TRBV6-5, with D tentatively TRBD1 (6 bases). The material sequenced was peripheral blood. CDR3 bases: TGTGCCAGCAGTTACCTTGGGACATTCACCGGGGAGCTGTTTTTT. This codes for CASSYLGTFTGELFF.